Ten or more counts support the clone carrying this TCR beta chain. Its antigen is not identified. This specimen belongs to a study of HIV-infected patients and healthy controls. Overall study findings and caveats: When repertoires were size-matched, rare events in HIV-infected data became overweighted. Eight alpha and eight beta V genes differed significantly in mean usage between HIV-infected patients and controls. Donor HLA types were not determined in the study.

cDNA was made from approximately 0.55 ug RNA using alpha and beta constant primers. Alpha and beta chain libraries were made separately by chain-specific third strand synthesis with multiplexing indices. The cDNA received a 5' RACE adapter containing a random hexamer plus an SP2 sequencing primer site. One entry per CDR3 protein, called by TCRdb with MiXCR from the 5' RACE reads. This sample has roughly 20,000 distinct CDR3 sequences, with roughly 9.1% found just once. Trimming removed 5 bases at V and 8 bases at J, with 18 bases between. This CDR3 is 14 amino acids long. Per the germline V gene, CDR1 is SGHVS and CDR2 is FQNEAQ. All unsorted peripheral T cells were captured because whole blood was used without fractionation.

The clonotype was recovered from an adult in good health. Sequenced sample: blood. The chain recombines TRBV7-8 with TRBJ1-2; TRBD1 is a possible D gene (6 bases). The CDR3 DNA reads TGTGCCAGCAGCCCAGGGGCCGGGGGACGAGGCTACACCTTC. Protein: CASSPGAGGRGYTF.